This T cell receptor beta chain appears in the sequencing data of a study of shared clonotypes between healthy human individuals (dated by TCRdb to the early 2020s). Regarding the research as a whole: Two women and a few men aged 18 to 49 years were included in the cohort. For each donor, CD4 naive and CD4 memory were each run on three plates, CD8 naive on two plates, and CD8 memory on one plate. Libraries were prepared and TCR repertoires were sequenced by different laboratories using diverse techniques, in order to increase sequencing depth and limit assay-specific biases. To estimate repertoire size and how much clonotypes are shared between individuals, the study performed deep sequencing of blood TCR repertoires from five healthy adults. Leukapheresis yielded between about 0.94 and 9 billion PBMCs per donor. Broad study findings and their caveats: The genetic and exposure-history diversity represented was limited by the small number of donors. Compared with non-shared clonotypes, the clonotypes found in all four sorted-subset donors had higher generation probabilities. Even with the large sequencing depth, rarefaction of the sorted-subset datasets indicated that sequencing was incomplete. Estimated clonotype richness was generally larger for naive than for memory subsets. Sharing across several donors was observed for around 5% of naive CD4, 3% to 3.5% of naive CD8, over 2% of memory CD4, and about 0.39% of memory CD8 clonotypes. Pairwise subsampling led to the expectation that sequencing depth would affect the degree of clonotype sharing among donors. Only blood was sampled, and tissue TCR repertoires likely differ from those in blood.

Using the deep immunoSEQ assay, multiplex PCR amplified TCR CDR3 regions from genomic DNA. Genomic DNA extracted from each cell subset was distributed evenly over all wells of several immunoSEQ 96-well plates, and each plate served as one replicate. For sorted subsets, about 200 ng genomic DNA, equal to some 30,000 T cell genomes, was loaded into each replicate PCR. Purified libraries were measured with a Qubit 3.0 fluorometer, size-checked on a Bioanalyzer 2100, and measured again with the KAPA Library Quantification kit. Each immunoSEQ 96-well plate was sequenced on its own single-read 150-cycle Illumina NextSeq 550 flow cell. As for the authors' bioinformatics: Because the immunoSEQ output included only junctional sequences and no quality scores, the filtering could not be the same as the filtering used for full-length reads. Sequences were annotated with PyIR, a Python wrapper for IgBLAST v1.9, and V/J genes and CDR3 were assigned using IMGT germline references. Any read was removed if the V/J assignment was weak (E-value above 1e-6), the CDR3 was missing, or the read contained stop codons, out-of-frame junctions, or ambiguous translated residues. V3J clonotypes were defined as sequences sharing the same inferred V gene, J gene, and CDR3 amino acid sequence. To compute the percentage overlap between repertoires, the number of shared unique clonotypes was divided by the size of the smaller repertoire. RTK rarefaction, the Chao1 estimator, and Recon v2.1 estimates of unobserved clonotypes were used to assess repertoire richness. Generation probabilities for all TCRbeta clonotypes obtained by the gDNA method from a handful of donors were computed using OLGA. TCRdb obtained this table from immuneACCESS and retained in-frame rearrangements with V and J assigned. These tables miss some clones; where compared with another copy, unresolved V genes account for less than half of the shortfall, and the remainder is unexplained. Clonal size and the V and J genes are those of that table, whereas D and trimming came from the DNA. The sample table contains roughly 1,500,000 clones; only one count was recorded for approximately 98.5% of them. The top ten hold about 0.35% of the sample.

Healthy HIV-negative adults with no recently reported acute infections or vaccinations were included as donors. Every donor was a Caucasian adult residing in Nashville, Tennessee, USA. CD4+ T cells were enriched by magnetic negative selection, after which naive cells were positively selected on CD45RA and the negative fraction was taken as the memory subset. Blood was collected by leukapheresis, and PBMCs were isolated by Ficoll-Histopaque density gradient centrifugation and then cryopreserved in liquid nitrogen vapor phase. Purity and quantity of every magnetically sorted T cell population were checked by analytical flow cytometry. Each sorted fraction had its genomic DNA isolated and then quantified by UV absorbance on a Nanodrop 2000c. Between the V and J ends, shortened by 9 bases and 1 base respectively, the junction contains 5 bases. Via the germline V gene, CDR1 is MRHNA and CDR2 SNTAGT. Reading from cysteine to phenylalanine, the CDR3 counts 11 amino acids. Only CDR3 DNA is held: 33 bases, read in frame from base 1.

Comments on this clone: The target of this receptor is not known. Qualities for individual bases were not recorded, and no much larger clone is one base off.

The receptor was isolated from a man aged 30 to 45 in good health. The chain was built from TRBV6-4 and TRBJ2-3, with an unclear D gene assignment. Sequenced: naive CD4+ T cells sorted from blood. The sample's cell subset or site label, in plain terms: CD45RA+ positively selected. The CDR3 corresponds to CASEGTDTQYF. The DNA sequence is TGTGCCAGTGAGGGCACAGATACGCAGTATTTT.